The entry below describes one TCR beta chain. Antigen unknown. This entry is derived from a study of early T cells in non-severe SARS-CoV-2 infection. The wider study: The study sequenced bulk RNA from unsorted whole blood, with chains unpaired. Study observations and caveats: Anti-spike CD8 specificities were favored by VDJdb matching, whose results missed private and CD4 specificities.

Individual cDNA molecules were tagged with unique molecular identifiers, the study reported. TCRdb independently ran MiXCR on the 5' RACE reads; one entry per CDR3 protein. The sample holds about 29,000 distinct CDR3 sequences; about 4.6% are singletons and the top ten take under 6.5%. Sequencing was performed on whole blood. The TCR sequence derives from an adult who was a healthcare worker with PCR-confirmed SARS-CoV-2 infection or an uninfected control (not recorded which).

The CDR3 region is CASTKHREGNQPQHF. CDR3 in DNA: TGTGCCAGTACCAAACACAGGGAGGGCAATCAGCCCCAGCATTTT. The chain combines TRBV19 with TRBJ1-5, with a possible D match to TRBD1 (6 bases). The CDR3 length is 15 residues. Trimming removed 7 bases from V and 2 bases from J, with 15 bases in between. CDR1 is LNHDA and CDR2 is SQIVND in the germline V gene (reference sequence). Full variable domain (remainder filled in from reference TRBV19 and TRBJ1-5): DGGITQSPKYLFRKEGQNVTLSCEQNLNHDAMYWYRQDPGQGLRLIYYSQIVNDFQKGDIAEGYSVSREKKESFPLTVTSAQKNPTAFYLCASTKHREGNQPQHFGDGTRLSIL.